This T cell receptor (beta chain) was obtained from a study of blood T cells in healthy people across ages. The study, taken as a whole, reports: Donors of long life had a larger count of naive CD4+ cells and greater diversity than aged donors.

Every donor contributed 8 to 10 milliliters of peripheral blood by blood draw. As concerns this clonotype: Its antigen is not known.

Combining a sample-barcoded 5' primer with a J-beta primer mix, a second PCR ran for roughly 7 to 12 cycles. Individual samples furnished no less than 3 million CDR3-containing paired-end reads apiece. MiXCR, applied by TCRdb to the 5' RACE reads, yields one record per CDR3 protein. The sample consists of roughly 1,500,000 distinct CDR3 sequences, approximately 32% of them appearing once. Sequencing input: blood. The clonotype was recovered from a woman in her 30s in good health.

The chain's CDR3 is CASGENRKTVDTQYF. The CDR3 nucleotides are TGTGCCAGCGGGGAAAATAGGAAGACAGTAGATACGCAGTATTTT. The chain couples TRBV2 to TRBJ2-3, with D possibly being TRBD1 (5 bases). V was cut by 8 bases and J by 5 bases, with 20 bases left in between. Germline-derived CDR1 and CDR2 are SNHLY and FYNNEI. This CDR3 comprises 15 residues.